A selection of T cell receptor beta chains follows, all from one sample in a study of blood T cells in healthy people across ages. TCRdb analysed the 5' RACE reads with MiXCR anew, one entry per CDR3 protein. The sample records about 700,000 distinct CDR3 sequences, roughly 30% being singletons. The sample taken for sequencing was blood. Every receptor here comes from a woman of 80 years or more in good health. Each CDR3 is given with its conserved first and last residue. Each record gives: CDR3 length, V gene, clone size, D gene, J gene, CDR3 protein. D genes are given only for firm matches. Only some rows state a clone size, as once, few, many or a class for expanded clones.

14	TRBV25-1	many	NA	TRBJ2-7	CASSESWGSHEQYF
15	TRBV7-9	many	TRBD1	TRBJ1-2	CASSPDRGQFYGYTF
16	TRBV6-5	many	TRBD2	TRBJ2-3	CASRYGGGTSTDTQYF
12	TRBV29-1	many	NA	TRBJ2-1	CSVEDSRREQFF
15	TRBV27	many	TRBD1	TRBJ1-6	CASSWGQSTNSPLHF
15	TRBV12-3/TRBV12-4	few	TRBD1	TRBJ1-2	CASSRRDRAVYGYTF
13	TRBV6-1	many	NA	TRBJ2-1	CASSEASPPREFF
16	TRBV4-1	NA	TRBD2	TRBJ2-3	CASSPRLAGNTDTQYF
13	TRBV2	many	NA	TRBJ1-2	CASSVGVNYGYTF
14	TRBV5-4	many	TRBD2	TRBJ2-1	CASQTSSSYNEQFF
11	TRBV7-2	NA	NA	TRBJ1-1	CASSLKGEAFF
16	TRBV6-6	few	TRBD1	TRBJ1-2	CASSLFNRGDSYGYTF
16	TRBV6-6	many	NA	TRBJ2-7	CASSPKSRTATYEQYF
15	TRBV6-5	many	NA	TRBJ1-2	CASSYSRAVNYGYTF
13	TRBV12-3/TRBV12-4	NA	NA	TRBJ1-1	CASSYWGGTEAFF
18	TRBV5-6	NA	TRBD2	TRBJ2-3	CASFGTSYTTSGTDTQYF
15	TRBV6-2/TRBV6-3	many	TRBD2	TRBJ2-1	CASSRTSGGGVEQFF
13	TRBV5-5	NA	TRBD1	TRBJ1-1	CASSWDRVPEAFF
13	TRBV27	NA	NA	TRBJ1-3	CASSPGSGNTIYF
17	TRBV3-1	NA	TRBD1	TRBJ1-1	CASSQDPGTGRGTEAFF
18	TRBV7-9	many	TRBD2	TRBJ2-5	CASSSTGLAGGRGETQYF
16	TRBV4-1	many	NA	TRBJ2-5	CASSQDGAAGRETQYF